Only a few counts were recorded for the clone carrying this TCR beta chain. Trimming pared 2 bases from V and 4 bases from J, leaving 5 bases between. In germline, CDR1 is SGHTA, CDR2 FQGNSA. This CDR3 spans 13 amino acids. This specimen comes from a study of T cells in Graves' hyperthyroidism and ophthalmopathy. It was RNA transcripts that yielded the amplified TCR beta CDR3 regions. Researchers ran a first-round RT-PCR on the TCR CDR3 using the HTBI primer set. In TCRdb, the multiplex PCR reads were re-called with MiXCR into one record per CDR3 protein. The data hold 300,000 to 450,000 distinct CDR3 sequences, with approximately 13% observed a single time.

The sample comprised blood. This chain links TRBV7-2 with TRBJ1-4; D unclear. The receptor was isolated from a woman aged 55-70 years with Graves' hyperthyroidism. The CDR3 DNA sequence: TGTGCCAGCAGCTTAAGACTTAATGAAAAACTGTTTTTT. Amino acids: CASSLRLNEKLFF.